Below, one T cell receptor beta chain is given with its context. Its specificity is not known. This specimen includes other DNA sequences encoding the same CDR3. This record belongs to a study of shared clonotypes between healthy human individuals. Per the original data handling: Filtering was not the same, since immunoSEQ gave junction-only sequences without quality scores. Profiling relied on immunoSEQ multiplex PCR, and the TCRdb table lists in-frame clones only, not all of them. V, J and clone size are taken as reported in that table, and D and trimming were inferred from the DNA itself. The sample includes over a million clones, 65% to 75% of them seen just once. Points from the study as a whole: A reduction in generation probabilities was seen for non-shared clonotypes relative to those shared by all four donors. When naive CD4 clonotypes were compared across a handful of donors, approximately 4.9% were shared. Only a few donors were included, so the genetic and exposure-history diversity represented was limited.

V was pared by 0 bases and J by 0 bases, with 1 base of the junction left unmatched. Germline-derived CDR1 and CDR2 are SGDLS and YYNGEE. CDR3 length: 15 residues. The chain employs TRBV9 and TRBJ2-3, with 7 bases that match TRBD2. Specimen: memory CD4+ T cells sorted from blood. Subset in this sample: CD45RA-negative fraction. The clonotype comes from a man younger than 35 in good health. This CDR3 is CASSVVSGSTDTQYF. In DNA, the CDR3 is TGTGCCAGCAGCGTAGTTAGCGGGAGCACAGATACGCAGTATTTT. Together with reference TRBV9 and TRBJ2-3, the CDR3 gives the full variable domain: DSGVTQTPKHLITATGQRVTLRCSPRSGDLSVYWYQQSLDQGLQFLIQYYNGEERAKGNILERFSAQQFPDLHSELNLSSLELGDSALYFCASSVVSGSTDTQYFGPGTRLTVL.